The sequence of this T cell receptor beta chain was determined in a study of cytomegalovirus exposure and HLA in healthy donors. It was with 60 Vbeta and 13 Jbeta primers that the PCR ran. The table came from immunoSEQ multiplex PCR; TCRdb's copy has only in-frame clones and leaves some out. The repertoire includes some 57,000 clones, 65% to 80% of them detected once, and roughly 5.2% sits in the top ten. Whole-study findings and limits: When the data were analyzed later, several of the most significant clusters appeared to be linked to common viral pathogens. Per a later analysis, HLA-associated TCR beta chains showed more clonal expansion than other, equally common TCR beta chains.

Looked up from germline, CDR1 is SGDLS and CDR2 is YYNGEE. This CDR3 has 15 residues. The V end was cut by 4 bases, the J end by 0 bases, with 11 bases between. As regards this clone: Its specificity is unknown.

V gene TRBV9 combines with J gene TRBJ2-1; weak D call: TRBD2 (6 bases). Sequenced material: PBMCs. This sequence was found in a woman between 25 and 40 years old in good health and CMV-seronegative. The CDR3 nucleotides read TGTGCCAGCAGCCCGATAGCGGCCTCCTACAATGAGCAGTTCTTC. Amino acid sequence: CASSPIAASYNEQFF.